These T cell receptor beta chains were read from a single sample in a study of T-cell reconstitution after alpha-beta-depleted transplantation in children. TCRdb re-analysed the PCR reads in MiXCR, keeping a single row per CDR3 protein. The repertoire holds some 200,000 distinct CDR3 sequences, with 7% to 9% as singletons. Material: PBMCs, mostly from graft donor cells, obtained 360 days after TCRalphabeta/CD19-depleted stem cell transplant. Every receptor here comes from a male patient aged 2-15 years who had a stem cell transplant for acute myeloid leukemia, so the T cells may come from the graft donor. Both conserved end residues are part of each CDR3. D genes are given only for firm matches. The size of a clone is reported for some rows only, either as once, few or many, or as a class for expanded clones.

abundance	v_gene	d_gene	j_gene	CDR3nt	CDR3aa
many	TRBV7-8	NA	TRBJ2-1	TGTGCCAGCAGCTTAGAGTCATTCGTGGCTAGTCGGTTCTTC	CASSLESFVASRFF
many	TRBV20-1	NA	TRBJ2-4	TGCAGTGCTAGAGATCTTAACATTCAGTACTTC	CSARDLNIQYF
NA	TRBV7-2	NA	TRBJ1-5	TGTGCCAGCAGCTTCTCCGATGGAGATCAGCCCCAGCATTTT	CASSFSDGDQPQHF
many	TRBV5-1	NA	TRBJ2-1	TGCGCCAGCAGCTTGTGGGGCGGGATGGGCTACAATGAGCAGTTCTTC	CASSLWGGMGYNEQFF
few	TRBV5-8	TRBD1	TRBJ2-3	TGTGCCAGCAGACTCCGGGACAGGGGGCCTAGTACAGATACGCAGTATTTT	CASRLRDRGPSTDTQYF
many	TRBV27	TRBD1	TRBJ1-2	TGTGCCAGCAGTCCGAACGGACAGGAGGATGGCTACACCTTC	CASSPNGQEDGYTF
many	TRBV9	TRBD2	TRBJ2-1	TGTGCCAGCACCACCCTAGCGGGAGGGCCGAACAATGAGCAGTTCTTC	CASTTLAGGPNNEQFF
many	TRBV4-3	NA	TRBJ2-5	TGCGCCAGCAGCCCCCCTCTAGGCTTGAATCCGACCCAGTACTTC	CASSPPLGLNPTQYF
NA	TRBV11-3	TRBD1	TRBJ2-1	TGTGCCAGCCGCGGGACAGGAGGGGCAAATGAGCAGTTCTTC	CASRGTGGANEQFF
many	TRBV11-1	TRBD1	TRBJ2-2	TGTGCCAGCAGCTTAAGCGGTACAGGGGGCATCGGGGAGCTGTTTTTT	CASSLSGTGGIGELFF
NA	TRBV5-1	NA	TRBJ2-7	TGCGCCAGCAGCTTGGAGGGACAAAACCTTTACGAGCAGTACTTC	CASSLEGQNLYEQYF
NA	TRBV7-9	TRBD2	TRBJ2-5	TGTGCCAGCAGCCCCGGGACTACAGGCCAAGAGACCCAGTACTTC	CASSPGTTGQETQYF
NA	TRBV20-1	NA	TRBJ2-2	TGCAGTGCTAGGCCCTCCGTAGCCGGGGAGCTGTTTTTT	CSARPSVAGELFF
many	TRBV28	TRBD2	TRBJ2-7	TGTGCCAGCAGTTTACTAGCGGGAGGGCCTGGCGAGCAGTACTTC	CASSLLAGGPGEQYF
many	TRBV14	NA	TRBJ2-3	TGTGCCAGCAGCCAAGAAATCAGGACAGATACGCAGTATTTT	CASSQEIRTDTQYF
NA	TRBV12-3/TRBV12-4	TRBD2	TRBJ2-3	TGTGCCAGCAGCTCCCTAGCGGGGACCACAGATACGCAGTATTTT	CASSSLAGTTDTQYF
many	TRBV15	TRBD1	TRBJ2-1	TGTGCCACCAGCAGAGCACAGGGGGTGGGTAATGAGCAGTTCTTC	CATSRAQGVGNEQFF
NA	TRBV15	NA	TRBJ2-1	TGTGCCACCAGCAGAACGAGCCGGAGCTCCTACAATGAGCAGTTCTTC	CATSRTSRSSYNEQFF
many	TRBV29-1	NA	TRBJ1-1	TGCAGCGTTGTTTCTCGGGGAGACTACGCTTTCTTT	CSVVSRGDYAFF
NA	TRBV10-3	TRBD1	TRBJ1-4	TGTGCCACGGCCGGGACAGGGATAGGAAAACTGTTTTTT	CATAGTGIGKLFF
many	TRBV20-1	TRBD1	TRBJ2-2	TGCAGTGCTAGTTTCCAGGGGGCTTACACCGGGGAGCTGTTTTTT	CSASFQGAYTGELFF
few	TRBV18	NA	TRBJ2-7	TGTGCCAGCTCACCACAGGGACGAGGGGACGAGCAGTACTTC	CASSPQGRGDEQYF
few	TRBV5-1	NA	TRBJ2-1	TGCGCCAGCAGCTTGCTTGCGCCCAGCTCCTACAATGAGCAGTTCTTC	CASSLLAPSSYNEQFF
few	TRBV20-1	TRBD1	TRBJ1-2	TGCAGTGCTAGCCTACGACTACAGGGGAAGAATGGCTACACCTTC	CSASLRLQGKNGYTF
many	TRBV4-2	NA	TRBJ2-1	TGTGCCAGCAGCCAAGTTAGCGGTCCTACCTACAATGAGCAGTTCTTC	CASSQVSGPTYNEQFF
NA	TRBV5-1	NA	TRBJ2-5	TGCGCCAGCAGTTTTATACGGGACGGCCAAAAGACCCAGTACTTC	CASSFIRDGQKTQYF
many	TRBV7-2	NA	TRBJ2-3	TGTGCCAGCAGCTTCTTAACAGATACGCAGTATTTT	CASSFLTDTQYF
NA	TRBV12-3/TRBV12-4	NA	TRBJ2-5	TGTGCCAGCAGTTCCGGGAGTAGAGAGACCCAGTACTTC	CASSSGSRETQYF
few	TRBV2	TRBD1	TRBJ2-5	TGTGCCAGCACCCAAAACCGGGACAGCCAAGAGACCCAGTACTTC	CASTQNRDSQETQYF
few	TRBV6-1	NA	TRBJ2-5	TGTGCCAGCAGCCCCTCAGGCCCCCGACAAGAGACCCAGTACTTC	CASSPSGPRQETQYF
NA	TRBV10-3	NA	TRBJ2-7	TGTGCCATCAGCGTCAGGGACCACTACGAGCAGTACTTC	CAISVRDHYEQYF
NA	TRBV12-3/TRBV12-4	NA	TRBJ1-1	TGTGCCAGCAGTTTAATGGCCCAAGCTTTCTTT	CASSLMAQAFF
many	TRBV5-1	NA	TRBJ2-1	TGCGCCAGCAGCTTAATTATCACTTCTAGTGGGGATGAGCAGTTCTTC	CASSLIITSSGDEQFF
NA	TRBV12-3/TRBV12-4	NA	TRBJ1-5	TGTGCCAGCAGTTTTTCTGAGAATCAGCCCCAGCATTTT	CASSFSENQPQHF
few	TRBV9	TRBD1	TRBJ1-1	TGTGCCAGCAGCGTCGGACAGGGCAAAGCTTTCTTT	CASSVGQGKAFF
many	TRBV7-7	NA	TRBJ1-4	TGTGCTAGCAGCCTTACGGACGGAACTAATGAAAAACTGTTTTTT	CASSLTDGTNEKLFF
NA	TRBV11-1	TRBD1	TRBJ2-2	TGTGCCAGCAGCTTCGAACGCAGGGGGCTTGGCACCGGGGAGCTGTTTTTT	CASSFERRGLGTGELFF
many	TRBV4-1	NA	TRBJ1-5	TGCGCCAGCAGCCAATTCGGTCAGCCCCAGCATTTT	CASSQFGQPQHF
few	TRBV7-2	NA	TRBJ1-5	TGTGCCAGCACCTCTGCTGGACTTAGGAACCAGCCCCAGCATTTT	CASTSAGLRNQPQHF
many	TRBV18	NA	TRBJ2-1	TGTGCCAGCTCACCATCTAACAATGAGCAGTTCTTC	CASSPSNNEQFF
many	TRBV15	TRBD2	TRBJ2-7	TGTGCCACCAGCAAACTAGCGGGCGAGCAGTACTTC	CATSKLAGEQYF
NA	TRBV12-3/TRBV12-4	NA	TRBJ1-6	TGTGCCAGCAGTCCCCAACAGGGTACCAGCTCCTATAATTCACCCCTCCACTTT	CASSPQQGTSSYNSPLHF
few	TRBV24-1	NA	TRBJ1-3	TGTGCCCCGATATCTGGAAACACCATATATTTT	CAPISGNTIYF
NA	TRBV12-3/TRBV12-4	TRBD2	TRBJ2-1	TGTGCCAGCAGTTCACGAGCGGGAATCTACAATGAGCAGTTCTTC	CASSSRAGIYNEQFF
many	TRBV20-1	NA	TRBJ2-7	TGCAGTGCTAGAGGCCTCGACAGGGAGGACTACGAGCAGTACTTC	CSARGLDREDYEQYF
NA	TRBV6-5	NA	TRBJ2-3	TGTGCCAGCAGCCAAGAAGGGGGACTGAGCACAGATACGCAGTATTTT	CASSQEGGLSTDTQYF
few	TRBV2	NA	TRBJ2-3	TGTGCTTCCAAAAAAGGGGCCGGCCGGTACCATAGCACAGATACGCAGTATTTT	CASKKGAGRYHSTDTQYF
many	TRBV12-3/TRBV12-4	NA	TRBJ2-2	TGTGCCAGCAGTTCGGGGGCAGGGGGTACCGGGGAGCTGTTTTTT	CASSSGAGGTGELFF
few	TRBV12-3/TRBV12-4	NA	TRBJ1-5	TGTGCCAGCAGTTATGGACCGCTTAATCAGCCCCAGCATTTT	CASSYGPLNQPQHF
many	TRBV20-1	TRBD2	TRBJ2-3	TGCAGTGCTAGAAGTCGGGGGGGCATAGATACGCAGTATTTT	CSARSRGGIDTQYF
NA	TRBV12-3/TRBV12-4	NA	TRBJ1-1	TGTGCCAGCAGTTCGTCATCGAACACTGAAGCTTTCTTT	CASSSSSNTEAFF
NA	TRBV29-1	NA	TRBJ2-5	TGCAGCGTTGATATAGTCCGGGAGACCCAGTACTTC	CSVDIVRETQYF
few	TRBV5-1	NA	TRBJ2-5	TGCGCCAGCAGCCCCGGGGCGGGGCAAGAGACCCAGTACTTC	CASSPGAGQETQYF
few	TRBV6-5	NA	TRBJ2-5	TGTGCCAGCAGTTACTCGAGCTCTGGGCCCAATTGGGAGACCCAGTACTTC	CASSYSSSGPNWETQYF
many	TRBV29-1	TRBD1	TRBJ2-7	TGCAGCGTTGAAGTAGGGGGCGTTAGAGGGCAGTACTTC	CSVEVGGVRGQYF